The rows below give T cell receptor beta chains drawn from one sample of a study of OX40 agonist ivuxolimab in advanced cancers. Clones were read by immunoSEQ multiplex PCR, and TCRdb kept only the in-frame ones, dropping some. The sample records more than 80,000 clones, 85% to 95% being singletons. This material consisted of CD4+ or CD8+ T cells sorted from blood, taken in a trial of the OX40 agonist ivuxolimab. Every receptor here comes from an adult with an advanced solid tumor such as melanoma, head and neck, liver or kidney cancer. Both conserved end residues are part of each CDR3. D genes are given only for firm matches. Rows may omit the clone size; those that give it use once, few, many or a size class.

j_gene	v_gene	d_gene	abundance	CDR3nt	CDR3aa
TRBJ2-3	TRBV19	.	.	TGTGCCAGTAGATGGGACTCTTACACAGATACGCAGTATTTT	CASRWDSYTDTQYF
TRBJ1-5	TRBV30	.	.	TGTGCCTGGAGTCCGCCCGGACAGCCCCAGCATTTT	CAWSPPGQPQHF
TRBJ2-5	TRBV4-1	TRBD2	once	TGCGCCAGCAGCCAGGGGACTAGCGGGTTCCAAGAGACCCAGTACTTC	CASSQGTSGFQETQYF
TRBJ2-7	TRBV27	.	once	TGTGCCAGCAGTTTATCCGGAAACGAGCAGTACTTC	CASSLSGNEQYF
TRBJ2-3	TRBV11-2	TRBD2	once	TGTGCCAGCAGCCCGGGACAGACTAGCGGGGGGGCTCTGGATACGCAGTATTTT	CASSPGQTSGGALDTQYF
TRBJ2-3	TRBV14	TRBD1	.	TGTGCCAGCAGCCAAGGGGGAACGGGACAGGGAGAATTCATATCAGTGGCAGATACGCAGTATTTT	CASSQGGTGQGEFISVADTQYF
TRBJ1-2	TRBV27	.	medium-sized	TGTGCCAGCAGTCCCGGAGTGAACTATGGCTACACCTTC	CASSPGVNYGYTF
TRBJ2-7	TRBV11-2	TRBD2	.	TGTGCCAGCAGCTTAGGGTGGACTAGCGGGAGTACCGAGCAGTACTTC	CASSLGWTSGSTEQYF
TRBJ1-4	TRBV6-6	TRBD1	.	TGTGCCAGCAGTTCAGGACAGGGAAGTGAAAAACTGTTTTTT	CASSSGQGSEKLFF
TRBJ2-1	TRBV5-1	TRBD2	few	TGCGCCAGCCGGGGGGGTCCTGACAATGAGCAGTTCTTC	CASRGGPDNEQFF
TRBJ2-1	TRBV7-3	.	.	TGTGCCAGCAGCCCCTCTCTGGGCAATGAGCAGTTCTTC	CASSPSLGNEQFF
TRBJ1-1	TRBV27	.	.	TGTGCCAGCAGTTATCCGGGGCTCACTGAAGCTTTCTTT	CASSYPGLTEAFF
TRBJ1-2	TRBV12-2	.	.	TGTGCAAGTCGCTTTCCAATCCGGGACAGGGGGCGCGATGGCTACACCTTC	CASRFPIRDRGRDGYTF
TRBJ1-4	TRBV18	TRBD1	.	TGTGCCAGCTCACCGACAGGGGGCCGAAATGAAAAACTGTTTTTT	CASSPTGGRNEKLFF
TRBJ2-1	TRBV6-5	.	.	TGTGCCAGCAGTTACCGAGGACGGGGCAATGAGCAGTTCTTC	CASSYRGRGNEQFF
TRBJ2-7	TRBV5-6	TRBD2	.	TGTGCCAGCAGCTTATGGACTAGCGGTTACGAGCAGTACTTC	CASSLWTSGYEQYF
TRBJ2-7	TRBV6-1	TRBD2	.	TGTGCCAGTACCGGTGGCGGGACTAGTTCCTTC	CASTGGGTSSF
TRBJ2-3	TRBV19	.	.	TGTGCCAGTAGTATAGGGGGGGGCTTAACAGATACGCAGTATTTT	CASSIGGGLTDTQYF
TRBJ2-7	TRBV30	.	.	TGTGCCTGGAGTGTTGGATTCTACGAGCAGTACTTC	CAWSVGFYEQYF
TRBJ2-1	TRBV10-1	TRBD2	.	TGCGCCAGCAGTGAGGGGACTAGAGTCGGGCAGCAGTTCTTC	CASSEGTRVGQQFF
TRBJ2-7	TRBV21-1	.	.	TGTGCCAGCAGCAGGGGGGAGGAGAGCTCCTACGAGCAGTACTTC	CASSRGEESSYEQYF
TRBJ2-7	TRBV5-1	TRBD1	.	TGCGCCAGCAGCCCCGGGACAGGGTACTACGAGCAGTACTTC	CASSPGTGYYEQYF
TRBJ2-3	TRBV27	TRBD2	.	TGTGCCAGCACCCCAGCGGGGTTCACAGATACGCAGTATTTT	CASTPAGFTDTQYF
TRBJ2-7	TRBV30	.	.	TGTGCCTGGACCCCTCCACGGGGGCCCGTCGAGCAGTACTTC	CAWTPPRGPVEQYF
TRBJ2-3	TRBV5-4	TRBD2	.	TGTGCCAGCAGCAGCGGACTAGCGGGGAGCACAGATACGCAGTATTTT	CASSSGLAGSTDTQYF
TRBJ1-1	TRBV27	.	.	TGTGCCAGCAGTTTGTCCGGAAGATCTGAAGCTTTCTTT	CASSLSGRSEAFF
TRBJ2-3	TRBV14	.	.	TGTGCCAGCAGCGCTCCCGGGAAGAGTTTCGCAGATACGCAGTATTTT	CASSAPGKSFADTQYF